These T cell receptor beta chains were read from a single sample in a study of blood T cell repertoires in COVID-19. The table came from immunoSEQ multiplex PCR; TCRdb's copy has only in-frame clones and leaves some out. The sample has some 170,000 clones, roughly 76% seen once; the top ten hold approximately 10%. Sequenced material: peripheral blood. The receptors originated from a woman aged 40 to 55 with COVID-19, enrolled during active disease. The CDR3 runs from the conserved cysteine through the conserved F or W.

V gene: TRBV6-5; CDR3 length: 14; J gene: TRBJ2-1; CDR3 protein: CASSYASAANEQFF
V gene: TRBV3-1/TRBV3-2; CDR3 length: 15; J gene: TRBJ2-3; CDR3 protein: CASSQVGHSTDTQYF
V gene: TRBV5-8; CDR3 length: 16; J gene: TRBJ2-2; CDR3 protein: CASSPGEATRTGELFF
V gene: TRBV7-8; CDR3 length: 15; J gene: TRBJ2-5; CDR3 protein: CASSLIRLPHAAQYF
V gene: TRBV7-8; CDR3 length: 14; J gene: TRBJ2-1; CDR3 protein: CASSLFRAHNEQFF
V gene: TRBV5-1; CDR3 length: 15; J gene: TRBJ2-1; CDR3 protein: CASTLAGGPPDEQFF
V gene: TRBV7-9; CDR3 length: 15; J gene: TRBJ2-3; CDR3 protein: CASSWIKGAADTQYF
V gene: TRBV9; CDR3 length: 21; J gene: TRBJ2-6; CDR3 protein: CASSNMGLAGGSPSGANVLTF
V gene: TRBV7-9; CDR3 length: 13; J gene: TRBJ2-7; CDR3 protein: CASSQTPSYEQYF
V gene: TRBV18; CDR3 length: 13; J gene: TRBJ2-3; CDR3 protein: CASSPRGGDTQYF
V gene: TRBV18; CDR3 length: 13; J gene: TRBJ1-1; CDR3 protein: CASSTGENTEAFF
V gene: TRBV3-1/TRBV3-2; CDR3 length: 15; J gene: TRBJ1-6; CDR3 protein: CASSALQVRNSPLHF
V gene: TRBV4-1; CDR3 length: 15; J gene: TRBJ2-7; CDR3 protein: CASSQDRTVSYEQYF
V gene: TRBV6-5; CDR3 length: 15; J gene: TRBJ2-2; CDR3 protein: CASSYILAGSGELFF
V gene: TRBV18; CDR3 length: 14; J gene: TRBJ2-1; CDR3 protein: CASSPSQNYNEQFF
V gene: TRBV15; CDR3 length: 13; J gene: TRBJ2-2; CDR3 protein: CATSRALAGELFF
V gene: TRBV10-1; CDR3 length: 13; J gene: TRBJ2-1; CDR3 protein: CASSESTRNEQFF
V gene: TRBV5-8; CDR3 length: 18; J gene: TRBJ1-1; CDR3 protein: CASSLVYGLGVRNTEAFF
V gene: TRBV5-1; CDR3 length: 16; J gene: TRBJ2-3; CDR3 protein: CASSLAGTGRTDTQYF
V gene: TRBV5-1; CDR3 length: 15; J gene: TRBJ2-4; CDR3 protein: CASSPNRGGMDIQYF
V gene: TRBV7-9; CDR3 length: 14; J gene: TRBJ2-3; CDR3 protein: CAITTGLGTDTQYF
V gene: TRBV5-4; CDR3 length: 20; J gene: TRBJ2-1; CDR3 protein: CASSSSGLAGGPTSYNEQFF
V gene: TRBV7-9; CDR3 length: 12; J gene: TRBJ2-5; CDR3 protein: CASSHFGETQYF
V gene: TRBV3-1/TRBV3-2; CDR3 length: 15; J gene: TRBJ2-7; CDR3 protein: CASSRPGQGSYEQYF
V gene: TRBV5-1; CDR3 length: 16; J gene: TRBJ2-1; CDR3 protein: CASSLVLAGSYNEQFF
V gene: TRBV3-1/TRBV3-2; CDR3 length: 16; J gene: TRBJ2-3; CDR3 protein: CASSPLGQGETDTQYF
V gene: TRBV3-1/TRBV3-2; CDR3 length: 11; J gene: TRBJ1-1; CDR3 protein: CGTRGATEAFF
V gene: TRBV5-1; CDR3 length: 16; J gene: TRBJ1-6; CDR3 protein: CASRGLPTSHNSPLHF
V gene: TRBV2; CDR3 length: 15; J gene: TRBJ1-1; CDR3 protein: CASSLQGFRNTEAFF
V gene: TRBV27; CDR3 length: 15; J gene: TRBJ2-3; CDR3 protein: CASSLIPQSTDTQYF
V gene: TRBV19; CDR3 length: 15; J gene: TRBJ1-5; CDR3 protein: CASRAQGARGQPQHF
V gene: TRBV4-2; CDR3 length: 16; J gene: TRBJ2-1; CDR3 protein: CASSPGISSSYNEQFF
V gene: TRBV4-1; CDR3 length: 15; J gene: TRBJ2-7; CDR3 protein: CASSQETHRVYEQYF
V gene: TRBV15; CDR3 length: 13; J gene: TRBJ2-5; CDR3 protein: CATSSGDQETQYF
V gene: TRBV19; CDR3 length: 15; J gene: TRBJ1-1; CDR3 protein: CASSLPGHLNTEAFF
V gene: TRBV12-5; CDR3 length: 14; J gene: TRBJ2-3; CDR3 protein: CASGLVPGEDTQYF
V gene: TRBV5-1; CDR3 length: 16; J gene: TRBJ2-1; CDR3 protein: CASSPISGSSYNEQFF
V gene: TRBV5-1; CDR3 length: 14; J gene: TRBJ2-3; CDR3 protein: CASRKQGGPDTQYF
V gene: TRBV3-1/TRBV3-2; CDR3 length: 15; J gene: TRBJ2-1; CDR3 protein: CASSGGLAGGGEQFF
V gene: TRBV5-1; CDR3 length: 15; J gene: TRBJ2-2; CDR3 protein: CASSLDGRNTGELFF
V gene: TRBV2; CDR3 length: 13; J gene: TRBJ2-1; CDR3 protein: CASSGQIYNEQFF
V gene: TRBV5-5; CDR3 length: 17; J gene: TRBJ2-6; CDR3 protein: CASSSLSGGTGANVLTF
V gene: TRBV5-4; CDR3 length: 13; J gene: TRBJ2-5; CDR3 protein: CASSLWGLETQYF
V gene: TRBV6-5; CDR3 length: 16; J gene: TRBJ2-6; CDR3 protein: CASSSNPRYWANVLTF
V gene: TRBV11-2; CDR3 length: 13; J gene: TRBJ1-4; CDR3 protein: CASKGGLNEKLFF
V gene: TRBV19; CDR3 length: 13; J gene: TRBJ1-5; CDR3 protein: CASSQGWIQPQHF
V gene: TRBV9; CDR3 length: 12; J gene: TRBJ1-2; CDR3 protein: CASSADSYGYTF
V gene: TRBV7-9; CDR3 length: 13; J gene: TRBJ1-1; CDR3 protein: CASSSTQNTEAFF
V gene: TRBV19; CDR3 length: 15; J gene: TRBJ1-5; CDR3 protein: CASSIPRGLNQPQHF
V gene: TRBV3-1/TRBV3-2; CDR3 length: 14; J gene: TRBJ1-6; CDR3 protein: CASRGRGPNSPLHF
V gene: TRBV5-4; CDR3 length: 17; J gene: TRBJ2-1; CDR3 protein: CASSLDPSGSVGNEQFF